This T cell receptor beta chain is drawn from a study of identical twins (dated by TCRdb to about 2016). For the study in its entirety: To test whether fetal clonotypes persist, this study deep-sequenced TCR alpha and beta repertoires from monozygotic twins, from unrelated adults of various ages, and from cord blood. To rule out contamination, replicate twin experiments were performed at different times with different library preparation protocols.

Unmatched junction bases come to 7, with V trimmed by 4 bases and J by 4 bases. The CDR3 has 15 amino acids, counting the end cysteine and phenylalanine. Only the CDR3 region is kept as DNA, spanning 45 bases read in frame from base 1. In the germline V gene, CDR1 corresponds to SGHNT and CDR2 to YENEEA. This clonotype was counted ten times or more. Its recognized antigen is unknown. Base-call qualities are not available, and no considerably larger clone is one nucleotide away. Library method: 5' RACE. Sequencing was performed on an Illumina HiSeq 2000. A universal primer binding site was introduced by template switching, and a unique molecular identifier was present in the final cDNA, enabling accurate counting of TCR cDNA molecules. First-strand cDNA for TCR alpha and beta chains was synthesized from specific primers in the conserved constant-segment region. Each cDNA library was double barcoded, with a SMART-Mk sample barcode plus Illumina barcodes, to control for contamination. TruSeq adapter sequences and Illumina sample barcodes were added in two successive PCR steps. The TCR alpha and beta cDNA libraries were sequenced on the Illumina HiSeq platform using custom primers. In the source study's methods: MiGEC processed the raw reads to extract unique molecular identifiers, while MiXCR was used to determine the CDR3 positions. Recombination models were inferred per individual with the repgenHMM and IGoR tools using an EM algorithm. The analysis of shared clonotypes was done with the tcR package in R, with sharing normalized by the product of cloneset sizes. To study raw recombination free of thymic and clonal selection effects, out-of-frame nonproductive sequences were analyzed. The public reads were run again by TCRdb, first through fastp at Q25 and then through MiXCR, and only productive beta chains were kept. Each CDR3 protein appears once, grouped with its most common genes and DNA. The V and J calls and clone size are TCRdb's, not the authors'. The sample data list 260,000 or so distinct CDR3 sequences, and 7.5% of these were observed just once. The top ten hold under 7% of the sample.

Every donor was a healthy Caucasian. Three pairs of female monozygotic twins, all aged about 18 to 30 years, were included in the twin cohort. Positive isolation kits from Invitrogen were used to isolate the CD4+ and CD8+ T cell populations. The paper as a whole reports these results and caveats: Fewer insertions were carried by abundant cord blood beta clonotypes; a weaker similar trend was observed in young adult naive repertoires, while no such trend was observed in memory repertoires. Conclusions relied on cross-sectional statistical analysis, since the same donors could not be followed over many years. In monozygotic twins, recombination models systematically underestimated out-of-frame TCR alpha sharing, but the models matched the sharing seen between unrelated individuals. The excess sharing between twins in beta out-of-frame sequences was weaker because fewer shared sequences reduced the signal-to-noise ratio. Compared with coincidental sharing between unrelated individuals, out-of-frame TCR alpha sequences shared between twins showed an excess of sequences with low generation probability. Zero-insertion analyses could be partly confounded by invariant T cells such as MAIT and iNKT, though diverse VJ usage argued against such confounding for most clonotypes.

The data were also submitted as part of a second study, on yellow fever vaccine responses in identical twins. The second study's authors report: The T cell response to vaccination in identical twins was reported by the authors to appear partly convergent and partly personalized. In identical twins, the study followed T cell clones that responded to the vaccine with precision.

The V and J genes are TRBV11-3 and TRBJ2-5, and 9 junctional nucleotides match TRBD1. The TCR comes from a young woman in good health. Sequenced sample: CD8+ T cells sorted from blood. The CDR3 is CASSSGTGPGETQYF. The sequenced DNA: TGTGCCAGCAGCTCCGGGACAGGGCCCGGAGAGACCCAGTACTTC.